The 17 T cell receptor beta chains below come from one sample, sequenced in a study of T cells after yellow fever vaccination. TCRdb processed the 5' RACE reads anew with MiXCR; each CDR3 protein has one entry. The sample yields approximately 550,000 distinct CDR3 sequences, less than 20% seen once. The sequenced sample was PBMCs, obtained 15 days after the yellow fever booster vaccination. The receptors here all came from a man between 25 and 39 years old who received the YFV17D yellow fever vaccine.

This clonotype was observed a few times. The gene calls are TRBV29-1 and TRBJ2-3, with 7 nucleotides matching TRBD2. Germline V gives CDR1 SQVTM, CDR2 ANQGSEA. The CDR3 is made up of 15 amino acids. The V gene end was trimmed by 3 bases and the J gene end by 1 base; junction bases not matched to a gene: 7. The CDR3 loop reads CSVEDGGRGTDTQYF. The CDR3 DNA reads as TGCAGCGTTGAGGACGGGGGGAGGGGCACAGATACGCAGTATTTT.

This clonotype was counted only a few times. The rearrangement links TRBV5-4 to TRBJ1-2; 10 bases map to TRBD1. Trimming cost V 2 bases and J 6 bases; bases outside gene matches: 1. This CDR3 is 13 amino acids long. CDR1 is SGHNT, CDR2 YYREEE, per germline (reference sequence). This chain's CDR3 is CASSFDRGHGYTF. CDR3 bases: TGTGCCAGCAGCTTCGACAGGGGGCATGGCTACACCTTC.

The gene calls are TRBV10-3 and TRBJ2-4, with 7 nucleotides matching TRBD1. The trim removed 8 bases at V and 6 bases at J, leaving 4 bases unmatched. In germline, CDR1 is ENHRY, CDR2 SYGVKD. The CDR3 sequence is 12 residues long. The CDR3 is CAIGTGANIQYF. The CDR3 nucleotides are TGTGCCATCGGCACAGGGGCAAACATTCAGTACTTC.

This clonotype was observed a single time. This chain uses TRBV5-1 with TRBJ1-2, with D maybe TRBD1 (6 bases). V was clipped by 4 bases and J by 2 bases, with 12 bases between them. The CDR3 contains 14 residues. CDR1 is SGHRS, CDR2 YFSETQ, per germline. DNA for the CDR3: TGCGCCAGCAGCAGCCAGGGGAGAAACTATGGCTACACCTTC. This gives the protein CASSSQGRNYGYTF.

This clonotype occurred once. The V call is TRBV6-1, the J call TRBJ1-6, with 10 nucleotides matching TRBD1. Germline-derived CDR1 and CDR2 are MNHNS and SASEGT. The ends lost 5 bases at V and 14 bases at J; junction bases unmatched: 6. The CDR3 has 13 residues. The CDR3 reads CASSTPDRGTLHF. The CDR3 nucleotides read TGTGCCAGCAGTACCCCGGACAGGGGGACCCTCCACTTT.

This chain uses TRBV29-1 with TRBJ2-2; 9 positions match TRBD2. There are 13 residues in the CDR3. The V and J ends lost 7 bases and 6 bases, in that order; junction bases with no gene match: 6. Per the germline V gene, CDR1 is SQVTM and CDR2 is ANQGSEA. CDR3 amino acids: CSARTSEAGELFF. As DNA, the CDR3 is TGCAGCGCCAGGACTAGCGAGGCCGGGGAGCTGTTTTTT.

This clonotype turned up a few times. The chain combines TRBV9 with TRBJ2-2; D unclear. CDR3 size: 15 residues. The germline V gene encodes CDR1 SGDLS and CDR2 YYNGEE. The V and J ends lost 0 bases and 1 base respectively, with 7 bases between them. CDR3 residues: CASSVVPLNTGELFF. The DNA for the CDR3 is TGTGCCAGCAGCGTAGTACCATTGAACACCGGGGAGCTGTTTTTT. Full variable domain (rest looked up from reference TRBV9 and TRBJ2-2): DSGVTQTPKHLITATGQRVTLRCSPRSGDLSVYWYQQSLDQGLQFLIQYYNGEERAKGNILERFSAQQFPDLHSELNLSSLELGDSALYFCASSVVPLNTGELFFGEGSRLTVL.

This clonotype was recorded a few times. The chain links TRBV29-1 to TRBJ2-6; D gene unclear. V lost 4 bases to trimming and J lost 0 bases, with 7 bases between them. The CDR3 covers 14 residues. CDR1 is SQVTM, CDR2 ANQGSEA, per germline. For the CDR3, the DNA is TGCAGCGTTGGGGATCTCTCTGGGGCCAACGTCCTGACTTTC. It codes for CSVGDLSGANVLTF.

This chain uses TRBV7-2 with TRBJ2-7; D gene unclear. The germline CDR1 and CDR2 sequences are SGHTA and FQGNSA. The CDR3 has 13 amino acids. The V end lost 0 bases, the J end lost 2 bases, and 5 bases lay between the germline ends. CDR3 residues: CASSLATAYEQYF. For the CDR3, the DNA is TGTGCCAGCAGCTTAGCCACAGCCTACGAGCAGTACTTC.

This clonotype appeared a few times. This chain joins TRBV10-3 and TRBJ2-6; no reliable D call. Trimming removed 11 bases at V and 0 bases at J, with 8 bases between. The CDR3 totals 13 residues. Germline-derived CDR1 and CDR2 are ENHRY and SYGVKD. CDR3 region: CASHPSGANVLTF. The CDR3 DNA reads as TGTGCCTCGCACCCCTCTGGGGCCAACGTCCTGACTTTC.

In this sample, this clonotype turned up a few times. The chain carries TRBV7-9 and TRBJ2-3; possibly TRBD2 for D (5 bases). Germline V gives CDR1 SEHNR, CDR2 FQNEAQ (reference sequence). The length of the CDR3 is 15 residues. The V end lost 5 bases, the J end lost 3 bases, and 15 bases lay between the germline ends. CDR3 region: CASSPLAFFTDTQYF. DNA of the CDR3: TGTGCCAGCAGCCCCCTAGCTTTCTTTACAGATACGCAGTATTTT.

This clonotype was observed a handful of times. The rearrangement links TRBV10-1 to TRBJ2-1; D tentatively reads TRBD1 or TRBD2 (5 bases each). The CDR3 covers 13 residues. V lost 6 bases and J lost 4, with 10 bases in between. Germline V gene lookup returns CDR1 WNHNN and CDR2 SYGVQD (reference sequence). The CDR3 DNA is TGCGCCAGCAGCCGGGACGTTTACAATGAGCAGTTCTTC. As protein: CASSRDVYNEQFF.

J is TRBJ2-5 and V is TRBV6-2 or TRBV6-3; D unresolved. The germline V gene encodes CDR1 MNHEY and CDR2 SVGEGT. The CDR3 is made up of 14 amino acids. V lost 0 bases, J lost 4 bases, and 9 bases lay in between. The CDR3 nucleotides are TGTGCCAGCAGTTACTCGGGGAAACGAGAGACCCAGTACTTC. This translates into CASSYSGKRETQYF.

This rearrangement joins TRBV7-2 to TRBJ2-7; tentatively, D is TRBD1 (5 bases). This CDR3 contains 15 residues. In germline, CDR1 is SGHTA, CDR2 FQGNSA. V was pared by 6 bases and J by 2 bases, with 17 bases between. The CDR3 region is CASRERPPGPYEQYF. As DNA, the CDR3 is TGTGCCAGCAGGGAAAGGCCCCCAGGGCCCTACGAGCAGTACTTC.

This clonotype has just a few counts. The chain couples TRBV10-3 to TRBJ2-6; possibly TRBD2 for D (5 bases). CDR3 length equals 16 residues. V lost 2 bases, J lost 2 bases, and 10 bases lay in between. CDR1 ENHRY and CDR2 SYGVKD come from the germline V gene. As DNA, the CDR3 is TGTGCCATCAGTGAGAGGATCGGGGCTGGGGCCAACGTCCTGACTTTC. Translation gives CAISERIGAGANVLTF.

The chain employs TRBV20-1 and TRBJ2-7, with D perhaps assigned TRBD1 or TRBD2 (6 bases each). The germline V and J ends were trimmed by 6 bases and 5 bases, with 23 bases remaining between them. Looked up from germline, CDR1 is DFQATT and CDR2 is SNEGSKA (reference sequence). The CDR3 sequence is 15 residues long. This CDR3 reads CSAPRGGSGSHEQYF. In DNA, the CDR3 is TGCAGTGCGCCACGAGGGGGGTCAGGGTCCCACGAGCAGTACTTC.

This clonotype was recorded a few times. The chain combines TRBV20-1 with TRBJ2-3; D possibly matches TRBD1 or TRBD2 (5 bases each). The CDR3 extends over 13 amino acids. The V gene's germline CDR1 is DFQATT and CDR2 SNEGSKA (reference sequence). V gave up 0 bases and J gave up 11 bases, with 15 bases separating them. DNA for the CDR3: TGCAGTGCTAGAGATCGGGGCAGGGTAAAGCAGTATTTT. Translation: CSARDRGRVKQYF.